This T cell receptor beta chain was sequenced in a study of long-term antiretroviral therapy in people with HIV. Investigators performed immunoSEQ version v3.0 at survey level. TCRdb's table, derived via immunoSEQ multiplex PCR, lists solely in-frame clones and lacks some. The table records approximately 26,000 clones, about 81% of them present only once. Remarks on this clone: Its antigen is not identified.

Study results and limitations: Pre-ART expanded clones dominated the repertoire at every time point. In HIV, the repertoires covered a tighter span of CDR3 lengths than in controls. Diversity increased after ART yet remained lower than in transplant donor controls.

Participants living with HIV all received treatment in the United States. V gave up 1 base and J gave up 5 bases, with 12 bases separating them. The CDR3 sequence is 15 residues long. The germline gives CDR1 SGHAT, CDR2 FQNNGV. The sequencing here drew on unsorted PBMCs, taken 2.9 years after starting antiretroviral therapy. The chain employs TRBV11-2 and TRBJ1-5; D remains unclear. The sequence was collected from a man aged 45-60 years with HIV. The CDR3 loop reads CASSLGVLPYQPQHF. The CDR3 DNA reads TGTGCCAGCAGCTTAGGGGTCCTCCCATATCAGCCCCAGCATTTT.